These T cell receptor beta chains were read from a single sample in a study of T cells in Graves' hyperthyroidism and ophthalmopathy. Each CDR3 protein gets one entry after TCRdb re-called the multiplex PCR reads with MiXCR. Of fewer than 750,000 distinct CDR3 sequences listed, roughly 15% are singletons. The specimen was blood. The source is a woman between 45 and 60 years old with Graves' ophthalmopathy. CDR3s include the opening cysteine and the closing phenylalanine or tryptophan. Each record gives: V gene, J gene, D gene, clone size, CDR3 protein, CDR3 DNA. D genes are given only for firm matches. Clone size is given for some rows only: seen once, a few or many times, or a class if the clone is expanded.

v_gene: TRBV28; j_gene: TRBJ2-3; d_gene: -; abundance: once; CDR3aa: CASRTGQSTDTQYF; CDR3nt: TGTGCCAGCAGAACGGGACAAAGCACAGATACGCAGTATTTT
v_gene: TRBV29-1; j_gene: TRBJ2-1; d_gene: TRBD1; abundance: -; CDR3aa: CSVDRTGIYNEQFF; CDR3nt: TGCAGCGTTGACCGGACAGGGATATACAATGAGCAGTTCTTC
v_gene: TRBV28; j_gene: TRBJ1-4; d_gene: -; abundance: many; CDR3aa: CASSAPRGLYEKLFF; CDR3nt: TGTGCCAGCAGTGCCCCGAGGGGGTTGTACGAAAAACTGTTTTTT
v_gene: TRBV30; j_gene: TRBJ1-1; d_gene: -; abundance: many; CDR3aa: CAWNRVGDTEAFF; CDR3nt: TGTGCCTGGAACCGGGTCGGGGACACTGAAGCTTTCTTT
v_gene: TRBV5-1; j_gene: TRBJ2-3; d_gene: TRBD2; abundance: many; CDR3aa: CASSLVTPTSNADTQYF; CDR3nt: TGCGCCAGCAGCCTAGTTACCCCGACTAGCAACGCAGATACGCAGTATTTT
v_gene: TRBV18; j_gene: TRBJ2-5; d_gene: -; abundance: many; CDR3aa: CASLSGGQETQYF; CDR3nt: TGTGCCAGCTTATCCGGAGGCCAAGAGACCCAGTACTTC
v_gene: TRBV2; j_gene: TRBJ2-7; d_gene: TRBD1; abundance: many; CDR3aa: CASREGQGGTYEQYF; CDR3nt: TGTGCCAGCAGAGAGGGACAGGGAGGGACCTACGAGCAGTACTTC
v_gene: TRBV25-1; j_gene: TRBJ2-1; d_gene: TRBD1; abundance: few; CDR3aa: CASSPNRGFYNEQFF; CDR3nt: TGTGCCAGCAGTCCCAACAGGGGGTTTTACAATGAGCAGTTCTTC
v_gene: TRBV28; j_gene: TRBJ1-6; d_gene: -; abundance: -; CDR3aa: CASTRANSPLHF; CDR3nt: TGTGCCAGCACCAGGGCTAATTCACCCCTCCACTTT
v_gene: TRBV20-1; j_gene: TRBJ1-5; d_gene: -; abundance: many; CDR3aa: CSARGNSNQPQHF; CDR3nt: TGCAGTGCACGGGGTAATAGCAATCAGCCCCAGCATTTT
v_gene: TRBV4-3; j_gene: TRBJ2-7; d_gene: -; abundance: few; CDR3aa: CASSQVAGATSYEQYF; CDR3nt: TGCGCCAGCAGCCAAGTCGCAGGGGCCACCTCCTACGAGCAGTACTTC
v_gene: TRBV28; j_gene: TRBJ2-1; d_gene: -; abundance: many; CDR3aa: CASRVAETYNEQFF; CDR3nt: TGTGCCAGCAGGGTAGCGGAAACCTACAATGAGCAGTTCTTC
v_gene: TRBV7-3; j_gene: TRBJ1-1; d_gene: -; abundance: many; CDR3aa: CASSLTAGNTEAFF; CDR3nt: TGTGCCAGCAGCTTAACGGCCGGGAACACTGAAGCTTTCTTT
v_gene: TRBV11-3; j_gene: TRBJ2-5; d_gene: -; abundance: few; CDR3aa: CASSLVAMVETQYF; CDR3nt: TGTGCCAGCAGCTTAGTTGCAATGGTGGAGACCCAGTACTTC
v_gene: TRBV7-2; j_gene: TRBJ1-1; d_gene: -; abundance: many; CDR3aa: CASSLLQGMGTEAFF; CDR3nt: TGTGCCAGCAGCCTACTTCAGGGCATGGGCACTGAAGCTTTCTTT
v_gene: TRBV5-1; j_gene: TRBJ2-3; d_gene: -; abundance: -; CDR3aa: CASLKDNPLTDTQYF; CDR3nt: TGCGCCAGCTTAAAGGACAACCCCTTGACAGATACGCAGTATTTT
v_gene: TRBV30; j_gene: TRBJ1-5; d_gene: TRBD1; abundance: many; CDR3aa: CAWSVGQGEQPQHF; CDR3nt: TGTGCCTGGAGTGTGGGACAGGGGGAGCAGCCCCAGCATTTT
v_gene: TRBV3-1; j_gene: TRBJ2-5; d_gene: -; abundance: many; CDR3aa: CASSQAHPGQAPLETQYF; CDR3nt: TGTGCCAGCAGCCAAGCCCACCCGGGACAAGCTCCCTTGGAGACCCAGTACTTC
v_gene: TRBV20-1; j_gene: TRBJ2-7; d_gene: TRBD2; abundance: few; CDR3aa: CSGGLAGTYEQYF; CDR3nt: TGCAGTGGTGGACTAGCGGGAACCTACGAGCAGTACTTC
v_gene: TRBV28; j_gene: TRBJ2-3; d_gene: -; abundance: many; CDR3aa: CASSSSLDTQYF; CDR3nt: TGTGCCAGCAGTTCCTCATTGGATACGCAGTATTTT
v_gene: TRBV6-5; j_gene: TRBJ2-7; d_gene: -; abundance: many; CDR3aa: CASSYYPFYEQYF; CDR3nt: TGTGCCAGCAGTTACTATCCCTTCTACGAGCAGTACTTC
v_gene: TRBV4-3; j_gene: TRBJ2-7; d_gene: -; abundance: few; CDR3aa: CASSQERDHSSYEQYF; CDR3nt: TGCGCCAGCAGCCAAGAGAGGGACCATAGCTCCTACGAGCAGTACTTC
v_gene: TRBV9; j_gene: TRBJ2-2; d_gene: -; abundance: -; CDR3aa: CASSPRTQGGELFF; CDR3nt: TGTGCCAGCAGCCCCAGGACTCAAGGCGGGGAGCTGTTTTTT
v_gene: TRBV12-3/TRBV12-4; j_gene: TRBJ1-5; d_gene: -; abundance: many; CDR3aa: CASSLQGVNQPQHF; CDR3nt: TGTGCCAGCAGTTTACAAGGGGTCAATCAGCCCCAGCATTTT